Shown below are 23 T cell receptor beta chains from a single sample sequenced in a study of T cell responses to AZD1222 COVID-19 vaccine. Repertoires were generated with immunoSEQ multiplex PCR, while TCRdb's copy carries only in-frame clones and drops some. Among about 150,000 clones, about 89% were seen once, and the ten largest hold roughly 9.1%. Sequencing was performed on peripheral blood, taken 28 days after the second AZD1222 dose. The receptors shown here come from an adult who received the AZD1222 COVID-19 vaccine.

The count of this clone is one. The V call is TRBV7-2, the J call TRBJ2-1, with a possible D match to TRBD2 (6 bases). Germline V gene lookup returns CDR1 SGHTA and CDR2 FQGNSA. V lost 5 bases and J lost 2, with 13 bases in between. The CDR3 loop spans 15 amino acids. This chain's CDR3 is CASSPSIAAYNEQFF. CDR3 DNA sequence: TGTGCCAGCAGCCCCTCTATAGCGGCCTACAATGAGCAGTTCTTC.

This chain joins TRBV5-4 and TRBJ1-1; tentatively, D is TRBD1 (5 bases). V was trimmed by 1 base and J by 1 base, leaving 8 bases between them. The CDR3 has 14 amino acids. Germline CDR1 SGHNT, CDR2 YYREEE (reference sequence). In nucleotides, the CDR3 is TGTGCCAGCAGCTTGCGACAGCAGAACACTGAAGCTTTCTTT. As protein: CASSLRQQNTEAFF.

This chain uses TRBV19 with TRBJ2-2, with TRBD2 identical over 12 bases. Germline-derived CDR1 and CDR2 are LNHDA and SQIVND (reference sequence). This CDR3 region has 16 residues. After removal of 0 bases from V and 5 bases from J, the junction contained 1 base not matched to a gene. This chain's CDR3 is CASSIDGTSGTGELFF. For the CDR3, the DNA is TGTGCCAGTAGTATAGATGGGACTAGCGGGACCGGGGAGCTGTTTTTT.

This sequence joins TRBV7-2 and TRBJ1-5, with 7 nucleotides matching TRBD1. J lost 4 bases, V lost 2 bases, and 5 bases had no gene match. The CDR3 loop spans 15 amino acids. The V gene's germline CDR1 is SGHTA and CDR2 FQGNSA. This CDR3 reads CASSLYRGDNQPQHF. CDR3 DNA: TGTGCCAGCAGCTTATACAGGGGTGATAATCAGCCCCAGCATTTT. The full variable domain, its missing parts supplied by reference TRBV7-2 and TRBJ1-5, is GAGVSQSPSNKVTEKGKDVELRCDPISGHTALYWYRQSLGQGLEFLIYFQGNSAPDKSGLPSDRFSAERTGGSVSTLTIQRTQQEDSAVYLCASSLYRGDNQPQHFGDGTRLSIL.

The CDR3 sequence: CASSEQGYDQPQHF. CDR3 DNA sequence: TGTGCCAGCAGTGAACAGGGTTACGATCAGCCCCAGCATTTT. The chain combines TRBV6-4 with TRBJ1-5, with TRBD1 as a possible D gene (6 bases). Germline V gene lookup returns CDR1 MRHNA and CDR2 SNTAGT. Trimming removed 3 bases at V and 5 bases at J, with 11 bases between. CDR3 size: 14 residues.

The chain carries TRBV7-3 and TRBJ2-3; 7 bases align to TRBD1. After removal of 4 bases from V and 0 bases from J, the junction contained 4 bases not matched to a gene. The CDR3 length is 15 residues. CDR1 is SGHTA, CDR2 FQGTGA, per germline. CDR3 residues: CASSSLGQSTDTQYF. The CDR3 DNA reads TGTGCCAGCAGCTCCCTGGGACAGAGCACAGATACGCAGTATTTT.

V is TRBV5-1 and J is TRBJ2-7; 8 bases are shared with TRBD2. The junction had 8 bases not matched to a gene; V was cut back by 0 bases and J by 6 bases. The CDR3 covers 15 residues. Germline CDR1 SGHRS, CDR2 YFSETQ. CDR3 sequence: CASSLEGLGLVEQYF. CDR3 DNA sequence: TGCGCCAGCAGCTTGGAGGGACTAGGGCTCGTCGAGCAGTACTTC. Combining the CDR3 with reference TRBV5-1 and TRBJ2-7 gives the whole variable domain KAGVTQTPRYLIKTRGQQVTLSCSPISGHRSVSWYQQTPGQGLQFLFEYFSETQRNKGNFPGRFSGRQFSNSRSEMNVSTLELGDSALYLCASSLEGLGLVEQYFGPGTRLTVT.

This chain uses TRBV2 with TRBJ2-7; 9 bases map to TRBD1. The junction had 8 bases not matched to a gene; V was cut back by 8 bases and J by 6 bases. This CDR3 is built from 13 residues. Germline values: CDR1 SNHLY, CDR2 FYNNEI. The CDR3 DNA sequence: TGTGCCAGCGTCCGGGACAGGGTGGCCGAGCAGTACTTC. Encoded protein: CASVRDRVAEQYF.

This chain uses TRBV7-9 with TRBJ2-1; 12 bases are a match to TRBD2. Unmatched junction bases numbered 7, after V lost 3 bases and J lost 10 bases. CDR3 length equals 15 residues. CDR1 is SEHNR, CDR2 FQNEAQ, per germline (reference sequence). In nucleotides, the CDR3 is TGTGCCAGCAGCTTCGATACGACTAGCGGGAGCGAGCAGTTCTTC. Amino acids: CASSFDTTSGSEQFF. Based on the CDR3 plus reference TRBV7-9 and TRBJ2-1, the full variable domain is DTGVSQNPRHKITKRGQNVTFRCDPISEHNRLYWYRQTLGQGPEFLTYFQNEAQLEKSRLLSDRFSAERPKGSFSTLEIQRTEQGDSAMYLCASSFDTTSGSEQFFGPGTRLTVL.

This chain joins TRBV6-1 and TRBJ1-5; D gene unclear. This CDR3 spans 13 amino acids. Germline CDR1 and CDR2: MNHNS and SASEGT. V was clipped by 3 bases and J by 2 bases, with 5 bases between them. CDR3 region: CASSDGRNQPQHF. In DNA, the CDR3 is TGTGCCAGCAGTGACGGACGCAATCAGCCCCAGCATTTT.

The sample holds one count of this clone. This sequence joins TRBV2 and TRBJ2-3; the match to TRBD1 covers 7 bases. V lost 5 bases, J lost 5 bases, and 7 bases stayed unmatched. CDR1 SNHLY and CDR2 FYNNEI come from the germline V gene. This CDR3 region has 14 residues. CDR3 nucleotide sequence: TGTGCCAGCAGTACTCGACAGGGTGGAGATACGCAGTATTTT. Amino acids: CASSTRQGGDTQYF. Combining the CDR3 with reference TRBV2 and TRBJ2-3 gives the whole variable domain EPEVTQTPSHQVTQMGQEVILRCVPISNHLYFYWYRQILGQKVEFLVSFYNNEISEKSEIFDDQFSVERPDGSNFTLKIRSTKLEDSAMYFCASSTRQGGDTQYFGPGTRLTVL.

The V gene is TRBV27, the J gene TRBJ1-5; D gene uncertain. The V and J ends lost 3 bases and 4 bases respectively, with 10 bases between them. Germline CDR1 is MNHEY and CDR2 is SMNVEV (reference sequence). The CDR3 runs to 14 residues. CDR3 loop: CASSFSHPNQPQHF. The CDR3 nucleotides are TGTGCCAGCAGTTTTTCCCACCCGAATCAGCCCCAGCATTTT.

The CDR3 loop reads CASSLGGSSPLHF. The CDR3 nucleotides are TGTGCCAGCAGCTTAGGGGGATCTTCACCCCTCCACTTT. J is TRBJ1-6 and V is TRBV11-2; D is undetermined. Germline V gene sequence: CDR1 SGHAT, CDR2 FQNNGV. Trimming shortened V by 1 base and J by 9 bases, and 7 bases separated the two germline ends. CDR3 length: 13 amino acids.

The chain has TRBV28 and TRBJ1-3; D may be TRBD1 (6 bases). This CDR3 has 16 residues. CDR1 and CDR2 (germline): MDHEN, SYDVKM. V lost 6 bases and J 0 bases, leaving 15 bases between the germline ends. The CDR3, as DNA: TGTGCCAGCAGCCTCACTCTACAGGGCTCTGGAAACACCATATATTTT. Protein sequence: CASSLTLQGSGNTIYF.

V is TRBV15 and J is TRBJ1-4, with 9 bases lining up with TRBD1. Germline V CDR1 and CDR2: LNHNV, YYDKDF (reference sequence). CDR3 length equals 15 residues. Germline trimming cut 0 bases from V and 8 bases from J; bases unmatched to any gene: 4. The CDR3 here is CATSREGQGGEKLFF. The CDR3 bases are TGTGCCACCAGCAGAGAGGGACAGGGAGGCGAAAAACTGTTTTTT.

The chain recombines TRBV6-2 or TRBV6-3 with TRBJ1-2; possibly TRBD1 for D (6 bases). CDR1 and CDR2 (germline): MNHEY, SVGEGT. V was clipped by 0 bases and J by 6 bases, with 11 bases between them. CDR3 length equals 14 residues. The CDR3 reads CASSYSSGAHGYTF. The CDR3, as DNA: TGTGCCAGCAGTTACTCGTCAGGGGCGCATGGCTACACCTTC.

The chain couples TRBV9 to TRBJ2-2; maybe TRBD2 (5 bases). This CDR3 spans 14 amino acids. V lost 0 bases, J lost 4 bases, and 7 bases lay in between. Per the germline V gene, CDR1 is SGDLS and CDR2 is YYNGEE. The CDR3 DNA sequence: TGTGCCAGCAGCGTAGTTGAGGGCACCGGGGAGCTGTTTTTT. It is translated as CASSVVEGTGELFF.

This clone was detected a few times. The CDR3, as DNA: TGTGCCAGCAGTGAATGGGGACTAGCGGGGTTTAACGGGGAGCTGTTTTTT. It translates to CASSEWGLAGFNGELFF. The chain joins TRBV2 to TRBJ2-2; 13 nucleotides align to TRBD2. Germline V gene sequence: CDR1 SNHLY, CDR2 FYNNEI. The CDR3 sequence is 17 residues long. V dropped 2 bases and J dropped 7; count of bases not matched to a gene: 7.

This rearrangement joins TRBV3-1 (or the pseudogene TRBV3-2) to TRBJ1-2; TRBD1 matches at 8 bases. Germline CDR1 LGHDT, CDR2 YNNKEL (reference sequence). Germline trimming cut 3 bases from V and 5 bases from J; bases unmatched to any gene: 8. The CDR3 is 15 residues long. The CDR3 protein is CASSQIRTGPYGYTF. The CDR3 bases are TGTGCCAGCAGCCAGATTAGGACAGGGCCTTATGGCTACACCTTC.

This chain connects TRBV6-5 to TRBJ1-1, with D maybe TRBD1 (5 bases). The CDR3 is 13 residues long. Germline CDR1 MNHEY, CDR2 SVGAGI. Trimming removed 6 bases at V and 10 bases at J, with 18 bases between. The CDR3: CASSKLGGVGAFF. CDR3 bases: TGTGCCAGCAGCAAACTCGGGGGGGTCGGAGCTTTCTTT.

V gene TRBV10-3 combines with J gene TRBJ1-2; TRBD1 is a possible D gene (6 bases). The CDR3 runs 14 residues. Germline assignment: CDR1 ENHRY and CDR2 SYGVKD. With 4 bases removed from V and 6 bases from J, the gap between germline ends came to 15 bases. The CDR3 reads CAISAVQGLDGYTF. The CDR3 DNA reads TGTGCCATCAGTGCCGTACAGGGTCTGGATGGCTACACCTTC.

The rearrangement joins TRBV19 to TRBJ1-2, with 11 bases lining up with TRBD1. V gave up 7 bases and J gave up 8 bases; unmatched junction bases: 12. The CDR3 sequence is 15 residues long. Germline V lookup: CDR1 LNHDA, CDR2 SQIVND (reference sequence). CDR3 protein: CASNVLGQGAEGYTF. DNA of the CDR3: TGTGCCAGTAACGTCCTCGGACAGGGGGCGGAGGGCTACACCTTC.

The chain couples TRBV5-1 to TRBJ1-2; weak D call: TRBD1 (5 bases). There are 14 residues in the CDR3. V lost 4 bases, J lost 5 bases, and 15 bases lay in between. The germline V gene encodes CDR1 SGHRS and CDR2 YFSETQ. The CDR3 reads CASSLRGERYGYTF. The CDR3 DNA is TGCGCCAGCAGCCTCCGGGGGGAGAGGTATGGCTACACCTTC.